The 30 T cell receptor beta chains below were found in one sample sequenced in a study of T cells in Graves' hyperthyroidism and ophthalmopathy. Authors of the study amplified TCR beta CDR3 regions from RNA transcripts. Carried out on the TCR CDR3, a first-round RT-PCR used the HTBI primer set. TCRdb passed the multiplex PCR reads through MiXCR, listing each CDR3 protein once. The sample contains 400,000 to 500,000 distinct CDR3 sequences, roughly an eighth of which appear only once. Sequenced: blood. These receptors were collected from a woman between 18 and 29 years old with Graves' hyperthyroidism.

This clonotype has a count of ten or more. V gene TRBV12-3 or TRBV12-4 combines with J gene TRBJ2-7; no clear D. The CDR3 is 12 residues long. The germline V and J ends were trimmed by 4 bases and 6 bases, with 10 bases remaining between them. The CDR3 loop reads CASSSTLSEQYF. DNA for the CDR3: TGTGCCAGCAGTTCGACCCTCAGCGAGCAGTACTTC.

This chain's CDR3 is CASSIVDRAINQPQHF. Written as DNA, the CDR3 is TGTGCCAGTAGTATTGTCGACAGGGCCATTAATCAGCCCCAGCATTTT. The rearrangement joins TRBV19 to TRBJ1-5; 7 bases fit TRBD1. The CDR3 sequence is 16 residues long. Germline V CDR1 and CDR2: LNHDA, SQIVND (reference sequence). After removal of 3 bases from V and 4 bases from J, the junction contained 9 bases not matched to a gene.

This clonotype was detected only a few times. V is TRBV30 and J is TRBJ2-7; D may be TRBD1 or TRBD2 (6 bases each). The CDR3 is 12 residues long. Trimming removed 2 bases from V and 6 bases from J, with 11 bases in between. Germline loops: CDR1 GTSNPN, CDR2 SVGIG (reference sequence). The CDR3 here is CAWSTQGGEQYF. The CDR3, as DNA: TGTGCCTGGAGTACACAGGGAGGCGAGCAGTACTTC.

This clonotype was counted at least ten times. The gene calls are TRBV6-1 and TRBJ2-2; TRBD2 aligns across 13 bases. The CDR3 totals 15 residues. Germline values: CDR1 MNHNS, CDR2 SASEGT. V was pared by 9 bases and J by 4 bases, with 5 bases of the junction left unmatched. The CDR3 sequence is CASGLAGVGTGELFF. CDR3 nucleotide sequence: TGTGCCAGTGGACTAGCGGGAGTCGGCACCGGGGAGCTGTTTTTT.

This clonotype was seen more than once but under ten times. The chain is built from TRBV30 and TRBJ1-1; the D is unclear. V was cut by 7 bases and J by 4 bases, with 16 bases left in between. Germline loops: CDR1 GTSNPN, CDR2 SVGIG (reference sequence). This CDR3 is 13 amino acids long. The CDR3 loop is CAFTRAGGTEAFF. The DNA of the CDR3 is TGTGCCTTCACCCGAGCGGGAGGCACTGAAGCTTTCTTT.

In this sample, this clonotype turned up many times. The V call is TRBV6-2 or TRBV6-3, the J call TRBJ2-7; unclear D gene. Trimming removed 4 bases at V and 2 bases at J, with 9 bases between. Germline CDR1 is MNHEY and CDR2 is SVGEGT. This CDR3 spans 13 amino acids. DNA for the CDR3: TGTGCCAGCAGTTGGGAAGCCCCCTACGAGCAGTACTTC. It codes for CASSWEAPYEQYF.

This clonotype was seen many times. The chain is built from TRBV6-2 or TRBV6-3 and TRBJ2-7; D ambiguous. Germline V gene sequence: CDR1 MNHEY, CDR2 SVGEGT. Trimming removed 6 bases from V and 6 bases from J, with 15 bases in between. The CDR3 runs 13 residues. The CDR3 loop reads CASSPYYGREQYF. CDR3 bases: TGTGCCAGCAGCCCCTACTACGGTCGCGAGCAGTACTTC.

This clonotype was picked up many times. This chain connects TRBV27 to TRBJ2-1; 10 bases match TRBD2. Germline values: CDR1 MNHEY, CDR2 SMNVEV (reference sequence). Trimming took 8 bases from V and 9 from J; bases not matched to a gene: 13. CDR3 length equals 15 residues. The CDR3, as DNA: TGTGCCAGCGGTGAATGGCTAGCGGGAGTGCCTGAGCAGTTCTTC. Encoded protein: CASGEWLAGVPEQFF.

This clonotype was seen ten or more times. The CDR3 loop is CSASTSFINQPQHF. Here the CDR3 DNA reads TGCAGTGCTAGTACGAGCTTTATCAATCAGCCCCAGCATTTT. The V gene is TRBV20-1, the J gene TRBJ1-5, with no clear D. The germline V gene encodes CDR1 DFQATT and CDR2 SNEGSKA (reference sequence). The germline V and J ends were trimmed by 3 bases and 3 bases, with 12 bases remaining between them. The CDR3 sequence is 14 residues long.

This clonotype was detected ten times or more. The chain couples TRBV29-1 to TRBJ1-1; no clear D gene. This CDR3 is built from 13 residues. Germline V gene data show CDR1 as SQVTM and CDR2 as ANQGSEA. The V gene lost 2 bases and the J gene lost 1 base, with 8 bases spanning the gap. The CDR3 reads CSVESPENTEAFF. The CDR3, as DNA: TGCAGCGTTGAATCACCGGAGAACACTGAAGCTTTCTTT.

This clonotype was seen many times. The chain employs TRBV28 and TRBJ2-5, with TRBD2 as a possible D gene (6 bases). The germline V gene encodes CDR1 MDHEN and CDR2 SYDVKM. V was shortened by 5 bases and J by 1 base, with 8 bases between the two germline ends. This CDR3 is built from 13 residues. The CDR3 sequence: CASSRGTQETQYF. The CDR3 coding sequence is TGTGCCAGCAGTCGGGGGACCCAAGAGACCCAGTACTTC. Full variable domain (remainder filled in from reference TRBV28 and TRBJ2-5): DVKVTQSSRYLVKRTGEKVFLECVQDMDHENMFWYRQDPGLGLRLIYFSYDVKMKEKGDIPEGYSVSREKKERFSLILESASTNQTSMYLCASSRGTQETQYFGPGTRLLVL.

This clonotype has a count of ten or more. The chain joins TRBV2 to TRBJ1-6; D is ambiguous. Trimming stripped 3 bases from V and 6 bases from J, with 6 bases between. The V gene's germline CDR1 is SNHLY and CDR2 FYNNEI. This CDR3 spans 13 amino acids. This CDR3 is CASSDQVNSPLHF. The CDR3 DNA follows: TGTGCCAGCAGTGACCAAGTTAATTCACCCCTCCACTTT.

This clonotype was observed at least ten times. The chain recombines TRBV10-1 with TRBJ2-7, with a weak D call TRBD1 (6 bases). The germline V gene has CDR1 WNHNN and CDR2 SYGVQD (reference sequence). V gave up 6 bases and J gave up 2 bases, with 17 bases separating them. There are 15 residues in the CDR3. The DNA for the CDR3 is TGCGCCAGCAGAGCCGGGACCAGGGGACCCTACGAGCAGTACTTC. Amino acid sequence: CASRAGTRGPYEQYF.

The rearrangement uses TRBV28 and TRBJ2-7; 9 nucleotides line up with TRBD1. Germline V gives CDR1 MDHEN, CDR2 SYDVKM. V was clipped by 4 bases and J by 2 bases; unmatched bases: 6. The CDR3 loop spans 15 amino acids. CDR3 sequence (DNA): TGTGCCAGCAGTTCCCCGGGGACAGGGACCTACGAGCAGTACTTC. This gives the protein CASSSPGTGTYEQYF.

The gene calls are TRBV6-1 and TRBJ1-5, with 7 bases that match TRBD1. V gave up 6 bases and J gave up 7 bases; unmatched junction bases: 9. CDR3 length equals 14 residues. Germline CDR1 reads MNHNS; CDR2 reads SASEGT. CDR3 sequence reads: CASSPTGVYQPQHF. CDR3 nucleotide sequence: TGTGCCAGCAGCCCCACAGGGGTCTACCAGCCCCAGCATTTT.

This clonotype was seen many times. This sequence joins TRBV7-9 and TRBJ2-5; TRBD2 agrees at 7 bases. CDR1 and CDR2 (germline): SEHNR, FQNEAQ (reference sequence). V shed 8 bases and J 1 base; nucleotides not matched to a gene: 4. The CDR3 is 13 residues long. The DNA of the CDR3 is TGTGCCAGCGCGGGAGTGTCCCAAGAGACCCAGTACTTC. Translation gives CASAGVSQETQYF.

This clonotype was recorded at least ten times. The V call is TRBV5-1, the J call TRBJ1-2; maybe TRBD1 (5 bases). The CDR3 sequence is 13 residues long. Trimming pared 0 bases from V and 4 bases from J, leaving 7 bases between. Per germline, CDR1 SGHRS and CDR2 YFSETQ. This chain's CDR3 is CASSLAGTYGYTF. The CDR3 DNA is TGCGCCAGCAGCTTGGCAGGGACCTATGGCTACACCTTC.

The chain employs TRBV7-9 and TRBJ2-3, with D perhaps given as TRBD1 or TRBD2 (6 bases each). This CDR3 spans 16 amino acids. Trimming pared 3 bases from V and 1 base from J, leaving 14 bases between. Germline V gene lookup returns CDR1 SEHNR and CDR2 FQNEAQ (reference sequence). The CDR3 reads CASSFSNREGTDTQYF. The CDR3 DNA reads TGTGCCAGCAGCTTTTCTAACAGGGAGGGCACAGATACGCAGTATTTT.

In this sample, this clonotype turned up many times. V and J are TRBV30 and TRBJ2-7, with a possible D match to TRBD2 (5 bases). The CDR3 consists of 12 residues. The germline gives CDR1 GTSNPN, CDR2 SVGIG (reference sequence). The V and J ends lost 0 bases and 3 bases respectively, with 6 bases between them. CDR3 amino acids: CAWSVGGYEQYF. CDR3 bases: TGTGCCTGGAGTGTCGGAGGCTACGAGCAGTACTTC.

This clonotype was seen at least ten times. CDR3 region: CASSYLGQEYEQYF. The CDR3 DNA sequence: TGTGCCAGCAGTTACTTAGGCCAGGAATACGAGCAGTACTTC. The gene calls are TRBV6-2 or TRBV6-3 and TRBJ2-7; D gene ambiguous. Germline CDR1 MNHEY, CDR2 SVGEGT. This CDR3 comprises 14 residues. Trimming stripped 1 base from V and 4 bases from J, with 11 bases between.

This clonotype was counted only a few times. This chain uses TRBV5-6 with TRBJ2-5; perhaps TRBD2 as D (6 bases). The V and J ends lost 2 bases and 4 bases respectively, with 12 bases between them. Germline V gene data show CDR1 as SGHDT and CDR2 as YYEEEE. The CDR3 extends over 14 amino acids. The CDR3 region is CASSFSSGVETQYF. The CDR3 coding sequence is TGTGCCAGCAGCTTCAGTAGCGGAGTAGAGACCCAGTACTTC.

The V call is TRBV4-2, the J call TRBJ2-1, with TRBD2 matching 9 bases. J gave up 0 bases and V 3 bases, and 6 bases lay outside the gene matches. CDR1 and CDR2 from the germline V gene are LGHNA and YNFKEQ. The CDR3 contains 17 residues. CDR3 sequence: CASSQAFSGGSYNEQFF. The CDR3 DNA follows: TGTGCCAGCAGCCAGGCTTTTAGCGGGGGCTCCTACAATGAGCAGTTCTTC.

This clonotype was seen at least ten times. This chain joins TRBV28 and TRBJ2-5; 7 nucleotides line up with TRBD2. Germline V gene data show CDR1 as MDHEN and CDR2 as SYDVKM. The CDR3 has 13 residues. Trimming cost V 6 bases and J 4 bases; bases outside gene matches: 5. This CDR3 is CASRRSGGETQYF. The CDR3 DNA follows: TGTGCCAGCAGGCGTTCGGGGGGAGAGACCCAGTACTTC.

This clonotype was observed many times. V gene TRBV28 combines with J gene TRBJ1-1; D is unresolved. V was pared by 3 bases and J by 6 bases, with 5 bases between. This CDR3 contains 11 residues. Germline V gene data show CDR1 as MDHEN and CDR2 as SYDVKM. The CDR3 sequence is CASSLWPEAFF. CDR3 nucleotides: TGTGCCAGCAGTTTGTGGCCTGAAGCTTTCTTT. Variable domain in full (rest from reference TRBV28 and TRBJ1-1): DVKVTQSSRYLVKRTGEKVFLECVQDMDHENMFWYRQDPGLGLRLIYFSYDVKMKEKGDIPEGYSVSREKKERFSLILESASTNQTSMYLCASSLWPEAFFGQGTRLTVV.

The chain combines TRBV4-1 with TRBJ2-2; 8 nucleotides match TRBD2. CDR3 length: 15 amino acids. Germline V gene sequence: CDR1 MGHRA, CDR2 YSYEKL. V shed 3 bases, J shed 7 bases, and the junction held 7 bases outside the gene matches. The CDR3 protein is CASSHNLAGLGELFF. The DNA for the CDR3 is TGCGCCAGCAGCCACAATCTAGCGGGCCTCGGGGAGCTGTTTTTT.

In this sample, this clonotype turned up a few times. The V gene is TRBV9, the J gene TRBJ1-1; a weak D match, TRBD1 (5 bases). Between the trimmed V and J ends, which lost 1 base and 0 bases, there was a span of 13 bases. This CDR3 spans 16 amino acids. Germline V lookup: CDR1 SGDLS, CDR2 YYNGEE. The CDR3 sequence: CASSVRGDGMNTEAFF. The DNA of the CDR3 is TGTGCCAGCAGCGTACGTGGGGACGGAATGAACACTGAAGCTTTCTTT.

This clonotype was seen ten or more times. The V gene is TRBV5-6, the J gene TRBJ1-5; D is undetermined. The germline V and J ends were trimmed by 0 bases and 7 bases, with 14 bases remaining between them. The CDR3 length is 15 residues. From germline, CDR1 is SGHDT and CDR2 YYEEEE. The CDR3 is CASSLARAWSQPQHF. In DNA, the CDR3 is TGTGCCAGCAGCTTGGCCCGCGCGTGGAGCCAGCCCCAGCATTTT.

The table lists this clonotype with many counts. The chain employs TRBV7-2 and TRBJ1-1; D is unclear. This CDR3 region has 14 residues. Trimming took off 3 bases at V and 0 bases at J, with 8 bases between the two ends. Germline assignment: CDR1 SGHTA and CDR2 FQGNSA. This chain's CDR3 is CASSFLVMNTEAFF. The CDR3 nucleotides read TGTGCCAGCAGCTTTCTGGTTATGAACACTGAAGCTTTCTTT.

This clonotype has ten or more counts. The rearrangement links TRBV10-3 to TRBJ2-3; TRBD2 might be the D (6 bases). This CDR3 is built from 13 residues. The germline V gene has CDR1 ENHRY and CDR2 SYGVKD. V gave up 2 bases and J gave up 5 bases, with 8 bases separating them. CDR3 amino acids: CAISERELDTQYF. In DNA, the CDR3 is TGTGCCATCAGTGAGCGGGAGTTAGATACGCAGTATTTT.

This clonotype was observed at least ten times. The V call is TRBV6-1, the J call TRBJ1-6; D is ambiguous. Trimming took 2 bases from V and 7 from J, leaving 15 bases between them. The CDR3 runs to 16 residues. CDR1 and CDR2 from the germline V gene are MNHNS and SASEGT. CDR3 sequence: CASSEPGRRENSPLHF. Here the CDR3 DNA reads TGTGCCAGCAGTGAACCCGGACGTAGGGAGAATTCACCCCTCCACTTT.